This T cell receptor beta chain was sequenced for a study of long-term antiretroviral therapy in people with HIV. Background on the study: The earliest samples came from an era when ART typically awaited falling CD4 counts.

Version v3.0 of the immunoSEQ assay was performed at survey level. Assay: immunoSEQ multiplex PCR; the TCRdb copy retains only in-frame clones and omits some. This table has about 26,000 clones, approximately 85% appearing once. About this clone itself: Its antigen is unidentified.

Trimming pared 3 bases from V and 6 bases from J, leaving 17 bases between. The CDR3 is 14 amino acids. Germline V gives CDR1 GTSNPN, CDR2 SVGIG (reference sequence). General study findings and limits: Those clones which expanded before ART made up the dominant part of the repertoire at all time points. Transplant donor controls retained higher diversity, though diversity increased after ART.

The starting material was unsorted PBMCs, obtained 2.9 years after starting antiretroviral therapy. This sequence originates from a man over 45 with HIV. The V and J genes are TRBV30 and TRBJ1-1, with D tentatively TRBD1 (5 bases). CDR3 amino acids: CAWSDFREIAEAFF. The CDR3 nucleotides read TGTGCCTGGAGCGATTTCAGGGAAATTGCTGAAGCTTTCTTT.